The next 22 T cell receptor beta chains were all read from a single sample in a study of blood T cells in healthy people across ages. For the second PCR, which ran for 7 to 11 cycles, a sample-barcoded 5' primer and a J-beta primer mix were used. TCRdb recomputed calls from the 5' RACE reads with MiXCR, one row per CDR3 protein. The top ten hold under 30% of the sample, which has nearly 800,000 distinct CDR3 sequences, approximately 53% seen once. Sequencing was carried out using blood. The source is a middle-aged man in good health.

The chain recombines TRBV29-1 with TRBJ2-3; 10 bases fit TRBD2. This CDR3 comprises 13 residues. CDR1 and CDR2 (germline): SQVTM, ANQGSEA. Trimming cost V 8 bases and J 6 bases; bases outside gene matches: 8. The chain's CDR3 is CSTLSGGGDTQYF. The CDR3 nucleotides read TGCAGCACCCTGAGCGGGGGGGGCGATACGCAGTATTTT.

This clonotype was observed a few times. The rearrangement links TRBV5-1 to TRBJ2-5; D gene uncertain. This CDR3 has 15 residues. From germline, CDR1 is SGHRS and CDR2 YFSETQ. The V end lost 3 bases, the J end lost 4 bases, and 16 bases lay between the germline ends. The CDR3 DNA follows: TGCGCCAGCAGCTCCCAGGCCAAATGGGGAGAGACCCAGTACTTC. Its translation: CASSSQAKWGETQYF.

The table lists this clonotype with a count of one. The chain combines TRBV11-2 with TRBJ2-1; the D call may be TRBD1 or TRBD2 (5 bases each). V was cut by 8 bases and J by 8 bases, with 10 bases left in between. Germline loops: CDR1 SGHAT, CDR2 FQNNGV. This CDR3 has 11 amino acids. In DNA form, the CDR3 reads TGTGCCAGCGGGGGTTGGGATGAGCAGTTCTTC. It codes for CASGGWDEQFF.

This CDR3 reads CASSSAGGLAAANEQFF. For the CDR3, the DNA is TGTGCCAGCAGCTCTGCCGGGGGACTAGCAGCAGCCAATGAGCAGTTCTTC. This chain uses TRBV5-6 with TRBJ2-1; 9 bases are shared with TRBD2. V was clipped by 3 bases and J by 6 bases; unmatched bases: 13. The CDR3 contains 17 residues. CDR1 and CDR2 (germline): SGHDT, YYEEEE. The complete variable domain, with remaining parts taken from reference TRBV5-6 and TRBJ2-1, reads DAGVTQSPTHLIKTRGQQVTLRCSPKSGHDTVSWYQQALGQGPQFIFQYYEEEERQRGNFPDRFSGHQFPNYSSELNVNALLLGDSALYLCASSSAGGLAAANEQFFGPGTRLTVL.

Of note for this clonotype: At one boundary the junction diverges from the germline segment, which might be a read error. The chain carries TRBV7-9 and TRBJ2-3, with D possibly being TRBD2 (5 bases). There are 15 residues in the CDR3. The germline CDR1 and CDR2 sequences are SEHNR and FQNEAQ (reference sequence). CDR3 residues: CAGGPAGESTDTQYF. The CDR3 bases are TGTGCCGGAGGCCCGGCAGGCGAAAGCACGGATACGCAGTATTTT.

This clonotype was counted only a few times. The chain recombines TRBV20-1 with TRBJ2-3; D not certain. V lost 5 bases and J lost 3, with 9 bases in between. Germline V gene sequence: CDR1 DFQATT, CDR2 SNEGSKA (reference sequence). The CDR3 is made up of 12 amino acids. DNA for the CDR3: TGCAGTGCTCAACCTAGAACAGATACGCAGTATTTT. It translates to CSAQPRTDTQYF.

This clonotype was recorded at least ten times. J is TRBJ1-4 and V is TRBV7-2, with D tentatively TRBD1 (6 bases). Germline V gene sequence: CDR1 SGHTA, CDR2 FQGNSA. CDR3 size: 16 residues. Trimming stripped 1 base from V and 0 bases from J, with 9 bases between. The CDR3 nucleotides read TGTGCCAGCAGCTTAGATAACAGGGCAACTAATGAAAAACTGTTTTTT. Amino acids: CASSLDNRATNEKLFF.

V and J are TRBV6-1 and TRBJ2-7, with D perhaps TRBD1 or TRBD2 (5 bases each). Looked up from germline, CDR1 is MNHNS and CDR2 is SASEGT. The CDR3 is 14 residues long. Trimming took off 5 bases at V and 3 bases at J, with 14 bases between the two ends. CDR3 sequence: CASSLRDGNYEQYF. The CDR3 DNA follows: TGTGCCAGCAGTCTCCGGGACGGGAACTACGAGCAGTACTTC.

This clonotype appeared a single time. This chain uses TRBV5-6 with TRBJ2-1; tentatively, D is TRBD1 (6 bases). Germline V CDR1 and CDR2: SGHDT, YYEEEE. Trimming pared 4 bases from V and 0 bases from J, leaving 11 bases between. The CDR3 is 15 residues long. The CDR3 DNA sequence: TGTGCCAGCAGCCTCAGGGGATTCTCCTACAATGAGCAGTTCTTC. Protein: CASSLRGFSYNEQFF.

This clonotype was observed a handful of times. The J gene is TRBJ2-6, the V gene TRBV5-6; no definite D call. V was cut by 4 bases and J by 2 bases, with 13 bases left in between. The CDR3 loop spans 16 amino acids. The germline V gene encodes CDR1 SGHDT and CDR2 YYEEEE. In nucleotides, the CDR3 is TGTGCCAGCAGCGATTTCTCGGCTGCTGGGGCCAACGTCCTGACTTTC. Protein sequence: CASSDFSAAGANVLTF.

This chain connects TRBV28 to TRBJ1-6; 8 bases are a match to TRBD1. With 11 bases clipped from V and 0 bases from J, the junction kept 3 bases outside the gene matches. Germline loops: CDR1 MDHEN, CDR2 SYDVKM. There are 14 residues in the CDR3. CDR3 bases: TGTGCCGGACAGGGTAGCTCCTATAATTCACCCCTCCACTTT. As protein: CAGQGSSYNSPLHF.

The gene calls are TRBV27 and TRBJ1-5; 10 nucleotides match TRBD1. Germline V gene data show CDR1 as MNHEY and CDR2 as SMNVEV (reference sequence). J was trimmed by 5 bases and V by 9 bases; bases with no gene match: 7. The CDR3 is 14 residues long. DNA of the CDR3: TGTGCCAGTGGGACAGGGGCGTACCATCAGCCCCAGCATTTT. Protein sequence: CASGTGAYHQPQHF.

CDR3 in DNA: TGTGCCAGCAGTTTTGGGACACAGGGAGTAAAGGGGAACATTCAGTACTTC. Its translation is CASSFGTQGVKGNIQYF. The rearrangement joins TRBV28 to TRBJ2-7, with D possibly being TRBD1 (6 bases). The DNA end favors TRBJ2-4, so the J call may be wrong. The CDR3 has 17 residues. CDR1 is MDHEN, CDR2 SYDVKM, per germline.

This CDR3 is CASSQAGLDTEAFF. In DNA form, the CDR3 reads TGTGCCAGCAGCCAAGCTGGACTTGACACTGAAGCTTTCTTT. The chain employs TRBV7-6 and TRBJ1-1; D is ambiguous. The CDR3 spans 14 residues. Germline CDR1 reads SGHVS; CDR2 reads FNYEAQ. V was trimmed by 5 bases and J by 3 bases, leaving 13 bases between them.

The table lists this clonotype with a few counts. V gene TRBV28 combines with J gene TRBJ2-3; TRBD1 matches 8 bases. V dropped 3 bases and J dropped 6; count of bases not matched to a gene: 8. Per the germline V gene, CDR1 is MDHEN and CDR2 is SYDVKM. The CDR3 is 15 residues long. CDR3 loop: CASSFLDREGDTQYF. The CDR3 region has the DNA TGTGCCAGCAGTTTTTTGGACAGGGAAGGCGATACGCAGTATTTT.

This CDR3 reads CASSLVITDTQYF. Here the CDR3 DNA reads TGCGCCAGCAGCTTGGTGATCACAGATACGCAGTATTTT. The rearrangement links TRBV5-1 to TRBJ2-3; D gene unclear. The CDR3 runs 13 residues. Germline assignment: CDR1 SGHRS and CDR2 YFSETQ. V lost 0 bases to trimming and J lost 2 bases, with 4 bases between them.

V and J are TRBV9 and TRBJ1-1; D perhaps matches TRBD1 (5 bases). The CDR3 covers 15 residues. From germline, CDR1 is SGDLS and CDR2 YYNGEE. V was clipped by 4 bases and J by 0 bases, with 13 bases between them. In nucleotides, the CDR3 is TGTGCCAGCAGCCTAAGGACATCAATGAACACTGAAGCTTTCTTT. Translating it yields CASSLRTSMNTEAFF. The full variable domain, rest sourced from reference TRBV9 and TRBJ1-1, is DSGVTQTPKHLITATGQRVTLRCSPRSGDLSVYWYQQSLDQGLQFLIQYYNGEERAKGNILERFSAQQFPDLHSELNLSSLELGDSALYFCASSLRTSMNTEAFFGQGTRLTVV.

This chain connects TRBV12-5 to TRBJ2-5, with TRBD2 as a possible D gene (6 bases). The J call is uncertain, as TRBJ2-1 better fits the DNA end. Germline-derived CDR1 and CDR2 are LGHNT and FRNRAP. CDR3 length: 16 residues. CDR3 region: CASALGGTPSQETQFF. CDR3 nucleotides: TGTGCTAGTGCCCTGGGGGGAACCCCTTCACAAGAGACCCAGTTCTTC.

V and J are TRBV7-2 and TRBJ2-3; 11 bases map to TRBD2. Per the germline V gene, CDR1 is SGHTA and CDR2 is FQGNSA. This CDR3 spans 16 amino acids. V lost 3 bases, J lost 3 bases, and 5 bases stayed unmatched. In nucleotides, the CDR3 is TGTGCCAGCAGCTTGACTAGCGGGATAACGACAGATACGCAGTATTTT. Translation gives CASSLTSGITTDTQYF. The variable domain in full, with the rest retrieved from reference TRBV7-2 and TRBJ2-3, is GAGVSQSPSNKVTEKGKDVELRCDPISGHTALYWYRQSLGQGLEFLIYFQGNSAPDKSGLPSDRFSAERTGGSVSTLTIQRTQQEDSAVYLCASSLTSGITTDTQYFGPGTRLTVL.

CDR3 sequence reads: CASSSGGREQETQYF. The CDR3 bases are TGTGCCAGCAGCTCCGGTGGGCGGGAACAAGAGACCCAGTACTTC. The genes are TRBV5-4 and TRBJ2-5; TRBD2 might be the D (6 bases). With 3 bases removed from V and 2 bases from J, the gap between germline ends came to 14 bases. Germline V gene data show CDR1 as SGHNT and CDR2 as YYREEE (reference sequence). This CDR3 has 15 residues.

The chain employs TRBV3-1 and TRBJ1-2, with D possibly TRBD1 on 5 matching bases. The CDR3 is 14 residues long. The germline gives CDR1 LGHDT, CDR2 YNNKEL (reference sequence). V lost 1 base and J 5 bases, leaving 11 bases between the germline ends. This CDR3 is CASSQVGTQYGYTF. The CDR3 bases are TGTGCCAGCAGCCAAGTCGGGACCCAATATGGCTACACCTTC.

The V call is TRBV6-5, the J call TRBJ2-6; TRBD2 might be the D (5 bases). CDR3 size: 19 residues. From germline, CDR1 is MNHEY and CDR2 SVGAGI. Trimming took 3 bases from V and 0 from J, leaving 18 bases between them. CDR3 sequence: CASSYPGEGLPSGANVLTF. For the CDR3, the DNA is TGTGCCAGCAGTTATCCGGGCGAGGGATTACCCTCTGGGGCCAACGTCCTGACTTTC.